Each of the 21 T cell receptor beta chains below was sequenced from the same sample in a study of shared clonotypes between healthy human individuals. Here immunoSEQ multiplex PCR was the method, and the copy in TCRdb shows in-frame clones only, minus some. This table has 1,500,000 or so clones, approximately 98.5% appearing once. Sequencing was carried out using naive CD4+ T cells sorted from blood. As to subset: CD45RA+ positively selected. Receptors originate from a man aged 30-40 years in good health.

The V and J genes are TRBV11-2 and TRBJ2-2; 9 positions agree with TRBD2. Germline V lookup: CDR1 SGHAT, CDR2 FQNNGV. The V and J ends lost 5 bases and 15 bases, in that order; junction bases with no gene match: 7. The CDR3 is 12 residues long. This CDR3 reads CASSKTGGRVFF. Written as DNA, the CDR3 is TGTGCCAGCAGCAAAACGGGCGGGAGGGTGTTTTTT. Drawing the rest from reference TRBV11-2 and TRBJ2-2, the complete variable domain is EAGVAQSPRYKIIEKRQSVAFWCNPISGHATLYWYQQILGQGPKLLIQFQNNGVVDDSQLPKDRFSAERLKGVDSTLKIQPAKLEDSAVYLCASSKTGGRVFFGEGSRLTVL.

The chain joins TRBV10-3 to TRBJ2-1; 14 bases are a match to TRBD2. The CDR3 contains 17 residues. CDR1 and CDR2 from the germline V gene are ENHRY and SYGVKD. Trimming removed 2 bases from V and 8 bases from J; junction bases left unmatched: 8. CDR3 loop: CAISERGLAGEFYEQFF. CDR3 nucleotide sequence: TGTGCCATCAGTGAGAGGGGACTAGCGGGAGAATTTTATGAGCAGTTCTTC.

This clone was seen just once. The gene calls are TRBV5-1 and TRBJ1-1, with TRBD1 as a possible D gene (6 bases). Germline loops: CDR1 SGHRS, CDR2 YFSETQ. The CDR3 spans 15 residues. The V gene lost 4 bases and the J gene lost 4 bases, with 17 bases spanning the gap. The CDR3 protein is CASSRKKDRGTEAFF. CDR3 DNA sequence: TGCGCCAGCAGCAGGAAAAAGGACAGAGGCACTGAAGCTTTCTTT.

This chain links TRBV10-3 with TRBJ2-5; D remains ambiguous. The germline V gene has CDR1 ENHRY and CDR2 SYGVKD. Trimming took off 4 bases at V and 5 bases at J, with 11 bases between the two ends. This CDR3 comprises 13 residues. CDR3 in amino acids: CAISVRERETQYF. CDR3 bases: TGTGCCATCAGTGTTAGGGAACGGGAGACCCAGTACTTC.

The J gene is TRBJ2-3, the V gene TRBV7-8, with D perhaps TRBD2 (5 bases). CDR3 size: 15 residues. Deletions cut 1 base from V and 6 bases from J, with 14 bases between. The germline V gene encodes CDR1 SGHVS and CDR2 FQNEAQ. CDR3 loop: CASSLVRFGVDTQYF. As DNA, the CDR3 is TGTGCCAGCAGCTTAGTTAGGTTCGGGGTGGATACGCAGTATTTT.

J is TRBJ2-1 and V is TRBV25-1, with D perhaps TRBD2 (6 bases). Trimming removed 4 bases from V and 4 bases from J, with 11 bases in between. Germline V CDR1 and CDR2: MGHDK, SYGVNS. There are 14 residues in the CDR3. The CDR3 DNA is TGTGCCAGCAGTGTTCAGGGAGGTTACAATGAGCAGTTCTTC. It yields the protein CASSVQGGYNEQFF.

The chain has TRBV7-2 and TRBJ2-7, with 9 bases matching TRBD1. Germline CDR1 SGHTA, CDR2 FQGNSA. CDR3 length equals 14 residues. Germline trimming cut 8 bases from V and 7 bases from J; bases unmatched to any gene: 12. The CDR3 sequence: CASLQGAASEEQYF. The CDR3 coding sequence is TGTGCCAGCCTACAGGGGGCCGCTTCGGAAGAGCAGTACTTC. Looking up the rest from reference TRBV7-2 and TRBJ2-7 gives the full variable domain: GAGVSQSPSNKVTEKGKDVELRCDPISGHTALYWYRQSLGQGLEFLIYFQGNSAPDKSGLPSDRFSAERTGGSVSTLTIQRTQQEDSAVYLCASLQGAASEEQYFGPGTRLTVT.

A note on this clone: Different DNA sequences within this sample yield the same CDR3. V and J are TRBV6-1 and TRBJ2-7; D may correspond to TRBD1 or TRBD2 (5 bases each). Germline CDR1 reads MNHNS; CDR2 reads SASEGT. V shed 0 bases and J shed 2 bases, with 8 bases lying between them. CDR3 size: 14 residues. CDR3 nucleotides: TGTGCCAGCAGTGAAGCAGGGACGACCTACGAGCAGTACTTC. It yields the protein CASSEAGTTYEQYF.

This chain links TRBV5-4 with TRBJ1-1, with D possibly TRBD1 on 5 matching bases. The germline V and J ends were trimmed by 4 bases and 3 bases, with 16 bases remaining between them. CDR1 is SGHNT, CDR2 YYREEE, per germline (reference sequence). The CDR3 loop spans 15 amino acids. CDR3 residues: CASSPAGRGYTEAFF. The CDR3 DNA reads as TGTGCCAGCAGCCCCGCGGGGCGAGGGTACACTGAAGCTTTCTTT.

CDR3 coding DNA: TGCGCCAGCAGCTTGGCCCTCGGACAGAAGTACGAGCAGTACTTC. Its translation is CASSLALGQKYEQYF. The chain carries TRBV5-1 and TRBJ2-7; TRBD1 might be the D (6 bases). The V end lost 0 bases, the J end lost 4 bases, and 14 bases lay between the germline ends. The CDR3 consists of 15 residues. CDR1 SGHRS and CDR2 YFSETQ come from the germline V gene.

This sequence joins TRBV18 and TRBJ2-7, with D uncertain. The CDR3 is 13 amino acids. Germline V gene sequence: CDR1 KGHSH, CDR2 LQKENI. Between the trimmed V and J ends, which lost 2 bases and 1 base, there was a span of 6 bases. The CDR3 region is CASSPVGSYEQYF. CDR3 sequence (DNA): TGTGCCAGCTCACCAGTAGGATCCTACGAGCAGTACTTC.

Worth noting for this clone: Additional DNA sequences in this sample encode the identical CDR3. The chain couples TRBV5-4 to TRBJ2-1; 15 bases are a match to TRBD2. The CDR3 totals 18 residues. Per germline, CDR1 SGHNT and CDR2 YYREEE (reference sequence). V lost 0 bases and J lost 1; bases outside the gene matches: 2. The CDR3 region is CASSLGGLAGGSYNEQFF. DNA of the CDR3: TGTGCCAGCAGCTTGGGAGGACTAGCGGGAGGGTCCTACAATGAGCAGTTCTTC.

The chain has TRBV7-9 and TRBJ2-5, with D perhaps matching TRBD1 (6 bases). Trimming removed 1 base from V and 4 bases from J, with 13 bases in between. Looked up from germline, CDR1 is SEHNR and CDR2 is FQNEAQ (reference sequence). This CDR3 is built from 15 residues. The CDR3 DNA reads TGTGCCAGCAGCTTAGGACAGGAATTTAGAGAGACCCAGTACTTC. Amino acids: CASSLGQEFRETQYF.

Turning to this clone: The sample carries other DNA sequences with the same CDR3. The rearrangement links TRBV5-6 to TRBJ2-7, with unresolved D. Germline V gives CDR1 SGHDT, CDR2 YYEEEE. V lost 0 bases and J lost 0, with 1 base in between. The CDR3 sequence is 12 residues long. The CDR3 region has the DNA TGTGCCAGCAGCTTGGTCTCCTACGAGCAGTACTTC. Encoded protein: CASSLVSYEQYF.

The V gene is TRBV6-5, the J gene TRBJ2-3; D might be TRBD2 (6 bases). The CDR3 runs to 15 residues. Trimming took off 5 bases at V and 4 bases at J, with 16 bases between the two ends. Looked up from germline, CDR1 is MNHEY and CDR2 is SVGAGI. CDR3 nucleotide sequence: TGTGCCAGCAGTAACCCCGGGGGTAGCGCAGATACGCAGTATTTT. The encoded protein is CASSNPGGSADTQYF.

This rearrangement joins TRBV5-4 to TRBJ2-5; D is unclear. Germline loops: CDR1 SGHNT, CDR2 YYREEE (reference sequence). The germline V and J ends were trimmed by 2 bases and 4 bases, with 6 bases remaining between them. This CDR3 spans 12 amino acids. CDR3 in amino acids: CASSLRRETQYF. For the CDR3, the DNA is TGTGCCAGCAGCTTACGACGAGAGACCCAGTACTTC.

The V and J genes are TRBV5-4 and TRBJ2-5, with TRBD2 matching over 11 bases. Germline loops: CDR1 SGHNT, CDR2 YYREEE (reference sequence). This CDR3 is 15 amino acids long. Germline trimming cut 0 bases from V and 2 bases from J; bases unmatched to any gene: 0. The CDR3 loop reads CASSLASGRQETQYF. For the CDR3, the DNA is TGTGCCAGCAGCTTGGCTAGCGGGAGGCAAGAGACCCAGTACTTC.

The chain links TRBV5-1 to TRBJ2-2; TRBD1 is a possible D gene (6 bases). This CDR3 comprises 15 residues. V lost 0 bases, J lost 6 bases, and 12 bases lay in between. The germline V gene has CDR1 SGHRS and CDR2 YFSETQ. Here the CDR3 DNA reads TGCGCCAGCAGCTTGGCCGCAGGGGCGGCCGGGGAGCTGTTTTTT. Encoded protein: CASSLAAGAAGELFF.

This chain links TRBV9 with TRBJ2-6, with D possibly TRBD1 on 6 matching bases. Trimming shortened V by 2 bases and J by 0 bases, and 6 bases separated the two germline ends. In germline, CDR1 is SGDLS, CDR2 YYNGEE. The CDR3 is made up of 15 amino acids. The CDR3 DNA sequence: TGTGCCAGCAGCGTGGACAGCTCTGGGGCCAACGTCCTGACTTTC. This encodes CASSVDSSGANVLTF.

The chain links TRBV15 to TRBJ1-2; the D gene is possibly TRBD1 (5 bases). Looked up from germline, CDR1 is LNHNV and CDR2 is YYDKDF (reference sequence). Trimming cost V 5 bases and J 5 bases, with 15 bases left between them. CDR3 length: 14 residues. The chain's CDR3 is CATSAPRDGYGYTF. The DNA for the CDR3 is TGTGCCACCAGCGCTCCCAGGGATGGTTATGGCTACACCTTC.

The gene calls are TRBV7-9 and TRBJ2-3; TRBD2 aligns across 11 bases. CDR1 SEHNR and CDR2 FQNEAQ come from the germline V gene (reference sequence). V lost 1 base to trimming and J lost 10 bases; unmatched junction nucleotides: 10. The length of the CDR3 is 16 residues. The CDR3 here is CASSLGSSGRASAQYF. The CDR3 DNA sequence: TGTGCCAGCAGCTTAGGGAGTAGCGGGAGGGCCTCGGCGCAGTATTTT.